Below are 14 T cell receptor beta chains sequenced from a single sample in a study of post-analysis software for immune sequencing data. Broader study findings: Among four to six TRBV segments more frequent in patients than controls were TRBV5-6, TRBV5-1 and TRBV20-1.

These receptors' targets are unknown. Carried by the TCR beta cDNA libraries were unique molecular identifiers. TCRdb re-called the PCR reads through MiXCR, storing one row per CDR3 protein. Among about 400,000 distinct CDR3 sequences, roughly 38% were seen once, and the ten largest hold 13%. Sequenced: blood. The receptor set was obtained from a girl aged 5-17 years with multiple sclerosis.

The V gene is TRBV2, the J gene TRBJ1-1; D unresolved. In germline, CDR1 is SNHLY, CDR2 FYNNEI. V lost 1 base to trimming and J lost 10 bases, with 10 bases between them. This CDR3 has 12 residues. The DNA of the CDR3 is TGTGCCAGCAGTGAAGATATTTCTGGAGCTTTCTTT. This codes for CASSEDISGAFF.

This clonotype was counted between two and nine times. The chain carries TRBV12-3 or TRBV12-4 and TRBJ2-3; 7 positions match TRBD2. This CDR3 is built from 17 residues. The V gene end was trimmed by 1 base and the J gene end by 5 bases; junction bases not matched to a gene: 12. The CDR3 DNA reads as TGTGCCAGCAGTTTAGGGTGGTCCATGGGGGGGGTAGATACGCAGTATTTT. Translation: CASSLGWSMGGVDTQYF.

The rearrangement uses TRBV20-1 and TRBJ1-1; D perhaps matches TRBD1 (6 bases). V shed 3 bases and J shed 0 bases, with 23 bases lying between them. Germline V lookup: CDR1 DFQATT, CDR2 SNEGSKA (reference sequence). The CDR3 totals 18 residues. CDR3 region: CSASDNGQSVLLNTEAFF. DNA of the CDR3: TGCAGTGCTAGTGATAATGGACAGAGCGTTTTATTGAACACTGAAGCTTTCTTT.

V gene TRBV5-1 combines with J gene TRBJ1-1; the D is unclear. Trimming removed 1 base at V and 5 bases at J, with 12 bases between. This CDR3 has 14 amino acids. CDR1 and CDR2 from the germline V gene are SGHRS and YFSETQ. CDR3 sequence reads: CASSLLGEETEAFF. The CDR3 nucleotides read TGCGCCAGCAGCTTGTTGGGCGAGGAGACTGAAGCTTTCTTT.

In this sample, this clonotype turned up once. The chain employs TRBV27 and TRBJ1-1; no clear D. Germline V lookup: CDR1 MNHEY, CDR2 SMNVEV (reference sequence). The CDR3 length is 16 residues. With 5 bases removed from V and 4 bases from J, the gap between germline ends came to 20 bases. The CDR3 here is CASSAYPEEYSTEAFF. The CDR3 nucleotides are TGTGCCAGCAGTGCTTACCCCGAGGAGTATAGCACTGAAGCTTTCTTT.

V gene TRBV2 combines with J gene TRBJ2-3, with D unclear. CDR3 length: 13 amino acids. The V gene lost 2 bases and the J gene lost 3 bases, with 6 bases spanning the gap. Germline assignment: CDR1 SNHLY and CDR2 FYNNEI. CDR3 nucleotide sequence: TGTGCCAGCAGTGAAACGCTAACAGATACGCAGTATTTT. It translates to CASSETLTDTQYF.

The CDR3 loop is CASSPPKTQYF. The CDR3, as DNA: TGCGCCAGCAGCCCCCCGAAGACCCAGTACTTC. This chain uses TRBV5-1 with TRBJ2-5; D is undetermined. CDR1 and CDR2 (germline): SGHRS, YFSETQ. V lost 4 bases to trimming and J lost 6 bases, with 7 bases between them. This CDR3 is 11 amino acids long.

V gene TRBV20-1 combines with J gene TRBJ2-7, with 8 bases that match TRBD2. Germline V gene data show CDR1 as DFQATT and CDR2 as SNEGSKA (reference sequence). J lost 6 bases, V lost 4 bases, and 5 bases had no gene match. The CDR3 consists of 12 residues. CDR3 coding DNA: TGCAGTGCTAAAAGCGGGAGTTTCGAGCAGTACTTC. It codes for CSAKSGSFEQYF.

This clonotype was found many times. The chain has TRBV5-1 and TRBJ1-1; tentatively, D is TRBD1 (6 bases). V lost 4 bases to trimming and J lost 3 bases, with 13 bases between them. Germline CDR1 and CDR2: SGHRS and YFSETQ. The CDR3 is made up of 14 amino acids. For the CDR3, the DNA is TGCGCCAGCAGCAAAGGGGGGGGTTACACTGAAGCTTTCTTT. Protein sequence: CASSKGGGYTEAFF.

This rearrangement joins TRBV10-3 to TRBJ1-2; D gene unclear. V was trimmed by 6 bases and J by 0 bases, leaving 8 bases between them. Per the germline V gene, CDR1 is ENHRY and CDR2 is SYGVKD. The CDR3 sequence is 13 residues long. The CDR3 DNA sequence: TGTGCCATCAGGGCCGGGTCTAACTATGGCTACACCTTC. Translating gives CAIRAGSNYGYTF.

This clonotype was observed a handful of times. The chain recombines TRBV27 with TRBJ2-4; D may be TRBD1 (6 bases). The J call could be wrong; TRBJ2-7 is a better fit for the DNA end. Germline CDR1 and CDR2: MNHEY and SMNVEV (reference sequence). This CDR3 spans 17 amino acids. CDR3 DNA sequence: TGTGCCAGCAGTTTATCGGTTTCGGATGCAGGGGTGGACGAGCAGTACTTC. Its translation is CASSLSVSDAGVDEQYF.

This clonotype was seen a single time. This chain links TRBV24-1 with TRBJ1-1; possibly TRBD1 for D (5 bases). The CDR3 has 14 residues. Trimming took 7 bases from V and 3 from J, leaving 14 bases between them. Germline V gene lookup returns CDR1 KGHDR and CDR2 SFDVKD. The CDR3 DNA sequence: TGTGCCACCAGGGCGACGAGGGGAGACACTGAAGCTTTCTTT. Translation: CATRATRGDTEAFF.

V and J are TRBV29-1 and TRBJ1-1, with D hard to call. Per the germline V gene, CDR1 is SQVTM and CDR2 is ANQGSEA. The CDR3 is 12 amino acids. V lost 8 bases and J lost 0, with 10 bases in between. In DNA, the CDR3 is TGCAGCACCCTCGGCCTGAACACTGAAGCTTTCTTT. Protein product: CSTLGLNTEAFF.

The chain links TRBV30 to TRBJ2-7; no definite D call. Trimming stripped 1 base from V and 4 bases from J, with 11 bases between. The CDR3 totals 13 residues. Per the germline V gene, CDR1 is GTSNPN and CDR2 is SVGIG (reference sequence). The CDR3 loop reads CAWSEGSGYEQYF. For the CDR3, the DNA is TGTGCCTGGAGTGAAGGGTCCGGTTACGAGCAGTACTTC.